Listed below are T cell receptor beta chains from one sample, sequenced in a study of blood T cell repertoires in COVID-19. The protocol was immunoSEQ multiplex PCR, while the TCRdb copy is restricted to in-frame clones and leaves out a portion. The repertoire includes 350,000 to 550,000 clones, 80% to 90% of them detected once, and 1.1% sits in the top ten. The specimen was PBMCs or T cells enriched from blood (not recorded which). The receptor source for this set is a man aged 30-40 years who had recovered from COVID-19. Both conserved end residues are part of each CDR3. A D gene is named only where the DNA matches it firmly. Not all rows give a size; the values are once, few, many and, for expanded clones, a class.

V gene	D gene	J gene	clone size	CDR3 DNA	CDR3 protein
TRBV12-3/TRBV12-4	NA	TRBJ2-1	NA	TGTGCCAGCGGGGACTCCGACGGCAATGAGCAGTTCTTC	CASGDSDGNEQFF
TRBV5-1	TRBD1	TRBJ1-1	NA	TGCGCCAGCAGCTTGGCCTTGACAGGGGGCATTGCCACTGAAGCTTTCTTT	CASSLALTGGIATEAFF
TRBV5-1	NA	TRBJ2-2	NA	TGCGCCAGCAACCCGGACAGAAACACCGGGGAGCTGTTTTTT	CASNPDRNTGELFF
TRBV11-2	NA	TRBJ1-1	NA	TGTGCCAGCAGCTCAGAATTCACAACCTACACTGAAGCTTTCTTT	CASSSEFTTYTEAFF
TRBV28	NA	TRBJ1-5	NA	TGTGCCAGCAGTGCGGTTGACTATAGCAATCAGCCCCAGCATTTT	CASSAVDYSNQPQHF
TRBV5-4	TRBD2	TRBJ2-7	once	TGTGCCAGCAGCTTAGAGGACGGCGGGAGGGGCCACGAGCAGTACTTC	CASSLEDGGRGHEQYF
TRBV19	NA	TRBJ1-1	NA	TGTGCCAGTAGCAGGGCGGAGGGGAGAGAAGCTTTCTTT	CASSRAEGREAFF
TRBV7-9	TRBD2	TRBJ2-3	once	TGTGCCAGCAGCGGGGGACTACTCCGGGACACAGATACGCAGTATTTT	CASSGGLLRDTDTQYF
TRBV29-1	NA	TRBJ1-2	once	TGCAGCGCCAGGACAGAGAGTCAACTTGGCTATGGCTACACCTTC	CSARTESQLGYGYTF
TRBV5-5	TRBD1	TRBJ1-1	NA	TGTGCCAGCAGCTTGTCAGGACAGGGGGGTACTGAAGCTTTCTTT	CASSLSGQGGTEAFF
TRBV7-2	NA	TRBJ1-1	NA	TGTGCCAGCAGCGAAGGGACTCCTGGGGACACTGAAGCTTTCTTT	CASSEGTPGDTEAFF
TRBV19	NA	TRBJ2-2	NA	TGTGCCAGTAGAACTCCGGGACTTACCACCGGGGAGCTGTTTTTT	CASRTPGLTTGELFF
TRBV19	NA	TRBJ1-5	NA	TGTGCCAGTAGTATAGTCGGAGGGGCAGATAGCAATCAGCCCCAGCATTTT	CASSIVGGADSNQPQHF
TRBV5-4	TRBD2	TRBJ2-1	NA	TGTGCCAGCAGCTTGGATCCGGGACTAGACTCCTACAATGAGCAGTTCTTC	CASSLDPGLDSYNEQFF
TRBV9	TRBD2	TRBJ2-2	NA	TGTGCCAGCAGCGCCGGACTAGCGGGAGGGGCCGGGGAGCTGTTTTTT	CASSAGLAGGAGELFF
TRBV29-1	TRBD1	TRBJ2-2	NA	TGCAGCGTTCGTGAGGACAGGGACACCGGGGAGCTGTTTTTT	CSVREDRDTGELFF